This TCR beta chain was documented in a study of T cells in localized non-small cell lung cancer. Assay: immunoSEQ multiplex PCR; the TCRdb copy retains only in-frame clones and omits some. The data show 72,000 or so clones, about 90% seen once. Germline assignment: CDR1 SGHAT and CDR2 FQNNGV. The CDR3 extends over 15 amino acids. Trimming at V came to 3 bases and at J to 5 bases, leaving 8 bases not matched to a gene. The TCR sequence derives from a male donor aged 60 or older with stage III squamous cell lung carcinoma. This specimen consisted of peripheral blood, obtained before any cancer treatment. The chain carries TRBV11-2 and TRBJ2-5, with 8 nucleotides matching TRBD1. CDR3 sequence reads: CASSFATGVRETQYF. CDR3 coding DNA: TGTGCCAGCAGCTTTGCGACAGGGGTTCGGGAGACCCAGTACTTC.